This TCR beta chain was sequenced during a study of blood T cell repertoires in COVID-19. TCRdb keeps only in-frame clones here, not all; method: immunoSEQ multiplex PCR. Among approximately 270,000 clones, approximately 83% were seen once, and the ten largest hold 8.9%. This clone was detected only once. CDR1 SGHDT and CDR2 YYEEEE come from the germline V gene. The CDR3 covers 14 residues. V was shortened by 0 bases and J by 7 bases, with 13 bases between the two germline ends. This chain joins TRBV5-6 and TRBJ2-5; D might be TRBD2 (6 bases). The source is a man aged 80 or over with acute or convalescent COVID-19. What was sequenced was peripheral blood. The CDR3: CASSLAPGEVTQYF. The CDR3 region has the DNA TGTGCCAGCAGCTTGGCCCCGGGGGAGGTGACCCAGTACTTC.